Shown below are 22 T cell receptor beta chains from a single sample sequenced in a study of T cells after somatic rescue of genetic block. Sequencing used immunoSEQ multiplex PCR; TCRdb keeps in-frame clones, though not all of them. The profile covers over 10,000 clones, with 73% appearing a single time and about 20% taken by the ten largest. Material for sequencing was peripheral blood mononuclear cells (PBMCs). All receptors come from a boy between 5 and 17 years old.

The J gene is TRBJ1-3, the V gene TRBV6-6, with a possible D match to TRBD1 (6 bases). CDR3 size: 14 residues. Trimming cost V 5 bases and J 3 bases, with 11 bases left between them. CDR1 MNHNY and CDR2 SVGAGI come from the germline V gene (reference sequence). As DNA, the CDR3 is TGTGCCAGCAGTCCACAGGGAAATGGAAACACCATATATTTT. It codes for CASSPQGNGNTIYF.

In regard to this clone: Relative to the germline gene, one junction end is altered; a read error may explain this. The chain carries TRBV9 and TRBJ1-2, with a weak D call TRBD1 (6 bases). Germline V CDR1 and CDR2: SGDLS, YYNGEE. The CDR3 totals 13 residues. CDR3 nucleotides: TGTGCCGGCAGCGTAGGGGCAGGGGAAGGCTACACCTTC. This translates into CAGSVGAGEGYTF. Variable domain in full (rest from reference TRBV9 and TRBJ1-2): DSGVTQTPKHLITATGQRVTLRCSPRSGDLSVYWYQQSLDQGLQFLIQYYNGEERAKGNILERFSAQQFPDLHSELNLSSLELGDSALYFCAGSVGAGEGYTFGSGTRLTVV.

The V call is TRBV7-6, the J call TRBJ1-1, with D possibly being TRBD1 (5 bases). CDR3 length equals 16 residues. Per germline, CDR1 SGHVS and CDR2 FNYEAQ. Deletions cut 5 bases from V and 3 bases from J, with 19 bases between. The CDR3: CASSPRTRGADTEAFF. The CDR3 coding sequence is TGTGCCAGCAGCCCCCGGACGAGGGGCGCAGACACTGAAGCTTTCTTT.

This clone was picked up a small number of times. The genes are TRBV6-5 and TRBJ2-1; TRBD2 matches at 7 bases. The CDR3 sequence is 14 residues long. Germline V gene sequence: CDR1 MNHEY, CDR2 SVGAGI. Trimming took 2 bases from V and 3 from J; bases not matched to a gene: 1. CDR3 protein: CASSYGGGYNEQFF. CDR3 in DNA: TGTGCCAGCAGTTACGGGGGGGGCTACAATGAGCAGTTCTTC.

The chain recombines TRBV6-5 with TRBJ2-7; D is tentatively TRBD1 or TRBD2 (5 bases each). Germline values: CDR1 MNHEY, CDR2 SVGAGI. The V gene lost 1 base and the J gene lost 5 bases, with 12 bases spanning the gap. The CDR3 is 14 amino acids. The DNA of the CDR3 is TGTGCCAGCAGTTACTATGGGGACCACAACGAGCAGTACTTC. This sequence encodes CASSYYGDHNEQYF.

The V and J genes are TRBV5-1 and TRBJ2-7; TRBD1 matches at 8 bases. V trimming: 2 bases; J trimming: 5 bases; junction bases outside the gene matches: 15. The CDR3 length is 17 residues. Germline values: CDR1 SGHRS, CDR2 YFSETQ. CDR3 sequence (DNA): TGCGCCAGCAGCTTACCCACCGACAGGGGCCTAGAGAACGAGCAGTACTTC. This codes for CASSLPTDRGLENEQYF.

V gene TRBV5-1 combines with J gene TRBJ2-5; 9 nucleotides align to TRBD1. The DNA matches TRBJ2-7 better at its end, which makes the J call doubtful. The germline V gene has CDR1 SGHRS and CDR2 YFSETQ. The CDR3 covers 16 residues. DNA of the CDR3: TGCGCCAGCAGCGCACGTCGGACAGGGGCCTTCTACGAGCAGTACTTC. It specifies CASSARRTGAFYEQYF.

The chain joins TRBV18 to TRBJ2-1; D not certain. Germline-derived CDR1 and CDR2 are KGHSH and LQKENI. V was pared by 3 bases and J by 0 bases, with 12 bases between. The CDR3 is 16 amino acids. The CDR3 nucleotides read TGTGCCAGCTCACCTCTCGACTTTTACTCCTACAATGAGCAGTTCTTC. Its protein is CASSPLDFYSYNEQFF.

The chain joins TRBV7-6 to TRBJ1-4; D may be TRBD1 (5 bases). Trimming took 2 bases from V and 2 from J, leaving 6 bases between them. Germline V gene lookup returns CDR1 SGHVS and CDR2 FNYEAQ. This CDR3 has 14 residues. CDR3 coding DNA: TGTGCCAGCAGCTTACGGGGGACTAATGAAAAACTGTTTTTT. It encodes CASSLRGTNEKLFF.

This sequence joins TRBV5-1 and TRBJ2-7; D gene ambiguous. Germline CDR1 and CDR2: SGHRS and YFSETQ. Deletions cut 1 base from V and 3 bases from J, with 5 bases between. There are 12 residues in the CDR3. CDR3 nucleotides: TGCGCCAGCAGCTTGTGGGACTACGAGCAGTACTTC. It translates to CASSLWDYEQYF.

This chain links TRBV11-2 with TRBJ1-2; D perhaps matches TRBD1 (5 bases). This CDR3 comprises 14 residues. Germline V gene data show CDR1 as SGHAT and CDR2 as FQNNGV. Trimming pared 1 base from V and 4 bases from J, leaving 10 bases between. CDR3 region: CASSLVDRIYGYTF. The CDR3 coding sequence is TGTGCCAGCAGCTTAGTCGACAGAATCTATGGCTACACCTTC.

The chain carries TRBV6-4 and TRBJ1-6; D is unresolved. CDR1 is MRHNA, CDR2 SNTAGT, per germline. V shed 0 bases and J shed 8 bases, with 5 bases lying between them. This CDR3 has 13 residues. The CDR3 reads CASSDSADSPLHF. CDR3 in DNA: TGTGCCAGCAGTGACTCCGCGGATTCACCCCTCCACTTT.

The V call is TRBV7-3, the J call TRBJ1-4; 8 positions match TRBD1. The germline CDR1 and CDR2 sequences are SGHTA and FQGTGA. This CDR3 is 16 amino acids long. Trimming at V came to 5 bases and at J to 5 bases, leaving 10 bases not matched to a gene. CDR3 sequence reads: CASSPGTGKENEKLFF. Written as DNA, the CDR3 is TGTGCCAGCAGCCCCGGGACAGGCAAGGAGAATGAAAAACTGTTTTTT.

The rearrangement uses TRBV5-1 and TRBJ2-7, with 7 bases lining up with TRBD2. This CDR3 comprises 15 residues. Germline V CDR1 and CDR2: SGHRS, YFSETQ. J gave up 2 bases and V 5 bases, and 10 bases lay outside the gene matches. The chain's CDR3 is CASSPDRGGTYEQYF. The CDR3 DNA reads TGCGCCAGCAGTCCGGATCGGGGAGGGACCTACGAGCAGTACTTC.

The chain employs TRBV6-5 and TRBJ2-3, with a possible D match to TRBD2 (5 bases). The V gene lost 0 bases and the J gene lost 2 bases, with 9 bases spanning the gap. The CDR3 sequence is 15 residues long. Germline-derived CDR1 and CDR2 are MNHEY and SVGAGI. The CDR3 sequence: CASSYSLGLTDTQYF. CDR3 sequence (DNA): TGTGCCAGCAGTTACTCTCTAGGACTCACAGATACGCAGTATTTT.

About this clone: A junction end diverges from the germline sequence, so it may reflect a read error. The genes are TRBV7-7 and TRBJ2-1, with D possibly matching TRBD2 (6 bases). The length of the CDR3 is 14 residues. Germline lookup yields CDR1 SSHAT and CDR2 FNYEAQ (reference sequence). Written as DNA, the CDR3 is TGTGCTAGCAGCTTATGGGGGGTGGGGAATGAGCAGTTCTTC. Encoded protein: CASSLWGVGNEQFF.

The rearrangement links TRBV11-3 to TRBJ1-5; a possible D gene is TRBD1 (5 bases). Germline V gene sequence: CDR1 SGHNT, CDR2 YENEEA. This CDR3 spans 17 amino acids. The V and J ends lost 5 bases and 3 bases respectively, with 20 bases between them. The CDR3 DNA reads TGTGCCAGCAGCCCTAAGCCTGCGGGGGTCTACAATCAGCCCCAGCATTTT. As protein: CASSPKPAGVYNQPQHF.

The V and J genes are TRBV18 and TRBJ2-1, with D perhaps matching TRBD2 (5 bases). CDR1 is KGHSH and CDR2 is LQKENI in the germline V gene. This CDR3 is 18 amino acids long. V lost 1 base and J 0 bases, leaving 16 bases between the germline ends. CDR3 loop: CASSPRESGLSSYNEQFF. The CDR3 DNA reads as TGTGCCAGCTCACCACGGGAGTCAGGCCTGAGCTCCTACAATGAGCAGTTCTTC.

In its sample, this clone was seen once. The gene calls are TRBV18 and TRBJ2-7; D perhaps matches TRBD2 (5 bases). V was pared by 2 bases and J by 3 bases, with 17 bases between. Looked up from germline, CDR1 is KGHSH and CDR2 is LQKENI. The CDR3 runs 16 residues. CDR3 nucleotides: TGTGCCAGCTCACCATCCATTTCCGCGGGCCTCTACGAGCAGTACTTC. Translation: CASSPSISAGLYEQYF.

The CDR3 DNA reads TGTGCCAGCAGTTACGCCGGGCCCTCTAACTATGGCTACACCTTC. Translating gives CASSYAGPSNYGYTF. The rearrangement links TRBV6-5 to TRBJ1-2, with D unclear. V shed 2 bases and J shed 0 bases, with 10 bases lying between them. The CDR3 is 15 amino acids. In germline, CDR1 is MNHEY, CDR2 SVGAGI.

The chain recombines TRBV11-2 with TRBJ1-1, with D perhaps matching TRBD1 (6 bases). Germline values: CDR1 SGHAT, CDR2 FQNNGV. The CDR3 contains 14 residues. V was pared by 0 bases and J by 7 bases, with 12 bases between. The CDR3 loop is CASSLEYRDGEAFF. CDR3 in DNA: TGTGCCAGCAGCTTAGAATACAGGGACGGTGAAGCTTTCTTT.

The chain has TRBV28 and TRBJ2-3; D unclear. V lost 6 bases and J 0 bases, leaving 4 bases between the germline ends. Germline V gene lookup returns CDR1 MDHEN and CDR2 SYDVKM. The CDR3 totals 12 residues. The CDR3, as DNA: TGTGCCAGCAGGGACAGCACAGATACGCAGTATTTT. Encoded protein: CASRDSTDTQYF.